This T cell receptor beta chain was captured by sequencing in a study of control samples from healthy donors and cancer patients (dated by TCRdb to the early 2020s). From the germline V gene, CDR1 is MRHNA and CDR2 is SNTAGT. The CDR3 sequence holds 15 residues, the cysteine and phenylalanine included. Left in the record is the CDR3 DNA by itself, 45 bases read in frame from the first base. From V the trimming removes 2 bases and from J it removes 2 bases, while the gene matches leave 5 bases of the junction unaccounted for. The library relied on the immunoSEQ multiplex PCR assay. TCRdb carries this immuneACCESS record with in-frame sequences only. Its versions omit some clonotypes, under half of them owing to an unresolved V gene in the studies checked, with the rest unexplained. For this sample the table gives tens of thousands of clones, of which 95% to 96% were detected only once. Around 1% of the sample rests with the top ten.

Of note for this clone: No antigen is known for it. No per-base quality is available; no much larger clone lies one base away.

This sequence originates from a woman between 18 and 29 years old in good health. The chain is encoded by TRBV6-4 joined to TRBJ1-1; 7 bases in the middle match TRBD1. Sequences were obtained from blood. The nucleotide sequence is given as TGTGCCAGCAGTGACATACAGGGGACCAACACTGAAGCTTTCTTT. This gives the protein CASSDIQGTNTEAFF.